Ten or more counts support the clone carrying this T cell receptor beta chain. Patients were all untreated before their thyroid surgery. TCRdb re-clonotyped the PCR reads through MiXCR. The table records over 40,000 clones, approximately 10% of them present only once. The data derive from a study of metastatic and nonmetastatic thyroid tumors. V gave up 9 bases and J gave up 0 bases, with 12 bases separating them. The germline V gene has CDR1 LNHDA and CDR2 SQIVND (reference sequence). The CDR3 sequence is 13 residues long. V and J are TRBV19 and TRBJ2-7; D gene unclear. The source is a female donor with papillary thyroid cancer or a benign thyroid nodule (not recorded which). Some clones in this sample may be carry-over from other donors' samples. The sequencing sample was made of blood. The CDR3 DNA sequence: TGTGCCAGCAAAGACTGGAGCTCCTACGAGCAGTACTTC. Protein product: CASKDWSSYEQYF. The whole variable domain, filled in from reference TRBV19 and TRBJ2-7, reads DGGITQSPKYLFRKEGQNVTLSCEQNLNHDAMYWYRQDPGQGLRLIYYSQIVNDFQKGDIAEGYSVSREKKESFPLTVTSAQKNPTAFYLCASKDWSSYEQYFGPGTRLTVT.